This T cell receptor (beta chain) stems from a study of monozygotic twins with inflammatory bowel disease. Regarding this clonotype: What it binds is unknown.

Notes on the study in general: IBD patients showed reduced TCRbeta diversity (inverse Simpson) versus healthy co-twins. Support was lacking for any single strong IBD-associated signal or clonotype.

TCRdb reanalyzed the 5' RACE reads, giving one entry per CDR3 protein sequence and no DNA. The sample data list about 300,000 distinct CDR3 sequences. The authors drew about 2.7 ml of blood from each donor. Sequences were obtained from blood. This receptor was taken from a human donor with ulcerative colitis or Crohn's disease, or a healthy co-twin of an affected twin (not recorded which).

The CDR3 region is CASSQGTRNEQFF. The gene calls are TRBV4-2 and TRBJ2-1; the TRBD2 assignment by TCRdb is unverifiable without DNA. Germline V lookup: CDR1 LGHNA, CDR2 YNFKEQ. The CDR3 has 13 residues.